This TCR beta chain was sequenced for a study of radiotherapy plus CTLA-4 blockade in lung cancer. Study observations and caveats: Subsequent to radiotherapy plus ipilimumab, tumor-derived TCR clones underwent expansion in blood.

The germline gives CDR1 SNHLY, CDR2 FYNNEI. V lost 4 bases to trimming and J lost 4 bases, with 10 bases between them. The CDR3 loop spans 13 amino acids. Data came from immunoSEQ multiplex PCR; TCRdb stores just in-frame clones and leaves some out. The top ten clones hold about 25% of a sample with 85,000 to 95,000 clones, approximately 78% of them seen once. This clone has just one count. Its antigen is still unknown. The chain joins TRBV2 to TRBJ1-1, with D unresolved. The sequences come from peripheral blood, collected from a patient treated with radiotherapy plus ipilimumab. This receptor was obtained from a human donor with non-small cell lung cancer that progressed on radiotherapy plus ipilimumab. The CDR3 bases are TGTGCCAGCAGTGGGGCGGCAGGCACTGAAGCTTTCTTT. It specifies CASSGAAGTEAFF. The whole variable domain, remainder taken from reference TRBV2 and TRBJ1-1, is EPEVTQTPSHQVTQMGQEVILRCVPISNHLYFYWYRQILGQKVEFLVSFYNNEISEKSEIFDDQFSVERPDGSNFTLKIRSTKLEDSAMYFCASSGAAGTEAFFGQGTRLTVV.